This is a list of T cell receptor beta chains from one sample in a study of cytomegalovirus exposure and HLA in healthy donors. The table came from immunoSEQ multiplex PCR; TCRdb's copy has only in-frame clones and leaves some out. The sample yields more than 70,000 clones, roughly 73% seen once. Sequenced input: PBMCs. Receptors were obtained from a boy aged 5-17 years in good health and CMV-seronegative. CDR3s include the opening cysteine and the closing phenylalanine or tryptophan. Not every row has a clone size; where given, it reads once, few, many or a size class.

TRBV7-8,TRBJ2-7,NA,CASSFGGGLVDSEQYF
TRBV6-5,TRBJ1-6,NA,CASSYGSGIPLHF
TRBV11-3,TRBJ2-1,NA,CASSPEVSSEQFF
TRBV29-1,TRBJ1-2,NA,CSVEGTDNYGYTF
TRBV4-3,TRBJ2-2,NA,CASSQVPGQGFTGELFF
TRBV5-6,TRBJ1-6,NA,CASTHAKIRSYNSPLHF
TRBV14,TRBJ2-3,NA,CASSGTAYSGSGTDTQYF
TRBV19,TRBJ1-1,NA,CASCDWGTAGGTEAFF
TRBV6-6,TRBJ1-6,few,CASRDQRSLINSPLHF
TRBV10-3,TRBJ2-1,few,CAIKLAGGNEQFF
TRBV30,TRBJ2-3,NA,CAWSPLNVRGADTQYF
TRBV4-3,TRBJ2-3,NA,CASSQELAGVSTDTQYF
TRBV27,TRBJ2-1,NA,CASSAPGGEQFF
TRBV11-3,TRBJ2-1,NA,CASSLGPGTGKFF
TRBV6-4,TRBJ1-1,NA,CASSDSGENEAFF
TRBV28,TRBJ2-7,NA,CASTSTGGSSYEQYF
TRBV6-5,TRBJ1-1,few,CASRSGGRGEAFF
TRBV4-1,TRBJ1-2,NA,CASSQVLQLTSYGYTF